The 18 T cell receptor beta chains below come from one sample, sequenced in a study of shared clonotypes between healthy human individuals. Sequenced by immunoSEQ multiplex PCR; TCRdb stores in-frame clones only, minus some. Counted here are 2 million to 2.5 million clones, roughly 95% occurring once; the ten biggest clones make up approximately 0.13%. Sequencing input: naive CD4+ T cells sorted from blood. Subset defined: CD45RA+ positively selected. Every receptor here comes from a young man in good health.

DNA for the CDR3: TGTGCCAGCAGTGCCGAGGGATGGACAGGGGGGAATTCACCCCTCCACTTT. Translated, it gives CASSAEGWTGGNSPLHF. The chain couples TRBV2 to TRBJ1-6; 10 bases agree with TRBD1. J gave up 7 bases and V 4 bases, and 10 bases lay outside the gene matches. The length of the CDR3 is 17 residues. Germline V lookup: CDR1 SNHLY, CDR2 FYNNEI. Combining the CDR3 with reference TRBV2 and TRBJ1-6 gives the whole variable domain EPEVTQTPSHQVTQMGQEVILRCVPISNHLYFYWYRQILGQKVEFLVSFYNNEISEKSEIFDDQFSVERPDGSNFTLKIRSTKLEDSAMYFCASSAEGWTGGNSPLHFGNGTRLTVT.

In regard to this clone: Additional DNA sequences in this sample encode the identical CDR3. The V gene is TRBV2, the J gene TRBJ1-5, with unresolved D. CDR1 and CDR2 from the germline V gene are SNHLY and FYNNEI. This CDR3 is 13 amino acids long. Deletions cut 3 bases from V and 1 base from J, with 4 bases between. The CDR3 spells CASSEESNQPQHF. For the CDR3, the DNA is TGTGCCAGCAGTGAGGAAAGCAATCAGCCCCAGCATTTT.

A word on this clone: The same CDR3 also results from other DNA sequences found in this sample. The genes are TRBV6-5 and TRBJ1-6, with 9 bases aligning to TRBD1. Germline-derived CDR1 and CDR2 are MNHEY and SVGAGI. The CDR3 consists of 14 residues. The junction had 4 bases not matched to a gene; V was cut back by 6 bases and J by 7 bases. The chain's CDR3 is CASSRDRGNSPLHF. The CDR3 DNA follows: TGTGCCAGCAGCCGTGACAGGGGGAATTCACCCCTCCACTTT.

The CDR3 here is CASCTGTENEKLFF. Written as DNA, the CDR3 is TGTGCCAGCTGTACTGGGACGGAAAATGAAAAACTGTTTTTT. The genes are TRBV2 and TRBJ1-4; D possibly corresponds to TRBD1 (5 bases). V was shortened by 8 bases and J by 5 bases, with 15 bases between the two germline ends. The length of the CDR3 is 14 residues. CDR1 and CDR2 (germline): SNHLY, FYNNEI.

This clone was detected once. The chain links TRBV11-2 to TRBJ2-2; D may be TRBD1 (6 bases). V was pared by 3 bases and J by 4 bases, with 9 bases between. CDR1 and CDR2 (germline): SGHAT, FQNNGV. The CDR3 runs to 14 residues. The CDR3 is CASSFQGTTGELFF. The CDR3 coding sequence is TGTGCCAGCAGCTTTCAGGGGACCACCGGGGAGCTGTTTTTT.

The chain is built from TRBV6-6 and TRBJ1-2; D may be TRBD1 (5 bases). Trimming stripped 2 bases from V and 7 bases from J, with 8 bases between. Germline V gives CDR1 MNHNY, CDR2 SVGAGI (reference sequence). The CDR3 runs to 12 residues. CDR3 protein: CASSYGQSGYTF. The CDR3, as DNA: TGTGCCAGCAGTTACGGACAAAGTGGCTACACCTTC.

The chain couples TRBV6-5 to TRBJ1-3; the D gene is possibly TRBD1 (6 bases). The CDR3 sequence is 15 residues long. Germline values: CDR1 MNHEY, CDR2 SVGAGI. V was pared by 5 bases and J by 3 bases, with 14 bases between. CDR3 bases: TGTGCCAGCAGTACTGACCGACAGGTTGGAAACACCATATATTTT. This sequence encodes CASSTDRQVGNTIYF.

Turning to this clone: Mismatch with germline at one junction end may stem from a read error. The rearrangement uses TRBV7-7 and TRBJ2-1, with 9 bases that match TRBD2. The CDR3 is 15 residues long. CDR1 and CDR2 (germline): SSHAT, FNYEAQ (reference sequence). The CDR3 here is CASSFMAGGLNEQFF. CDR3 coding DNA: TGTGCTAGCAGCTTTATGGCGGGGGGGCTGAATGAGCAGTTCTTC.

V and J are TRBV30 and TRBJ2-7, with unresolved D. V was trimmed by 1 base and J by 6 bases, leaving 16 bases between them. Germline lookup yields CDR1 GTSNPN and CDR2 SVGIG (reference sequence). This CDR3 is built from 14 residues. The CDR3 nucleotides read TGTGCCTGGAGTGGAACGCCTTTTTATTTCGAGCAGTACTTC. Translated, it gives CAWSGTPFYFEQYF.

The gene calls are TRBV5-1 and TRBJ1-1, with D hard to call. V was clipped by 4 bases and J by 3 bases, with 16 bases between them. The CDR3 runs 15 residues. Germline CDR1 and CDR2: SGHRS and YFSETQ. CDR3 bases: TGCGCCAGCAGCCACCCTGGTTTCGGGGACACTGAAGCTTTCTTT. It encodes CASSHPGFGDTEAFF.

This clone was found once. The chain employs TRBV28 and TRBJ2-2, with D unclear. V shed 6 bases and J shed 6 bases, with 17 bases lying between them. The germline V gene encodes CDR1 MDHEN and CDR2 SYDVKM. CDR3 length equals 15 residues. CDR3 sequence reads: CASSRRGTFAGELFF. DNA of the CDR3: TGTGCCAGCAGCCGGCGAGGTACGTTTGCCGGGGAGCTGTTTTTT. Supplemented by reference TRBV28 and TRBJ2-2, the full variable domain reads DVKVTQSSRYLVKRTGEKVFLECVQDMDHENMFWYRQDPGLGLRLIYFSYDVKMKEKGDIPEGYSVSREKKERFSLILESASTNQTSMYLCASSRRGTFAGELFFGEGSRLTVL.

In the case of this clone: A much larger clonotype is one base distant, so this may be a read error. The DNA for the CDR3 is TGTGCCAGCAGGGCAGCTAGCACAGATACGCAGTATTTT. This translates into CASRAASTDTQYF. The V call is TRBV2, the J call TRBJ2-3; D call uncertain. Trimming shortened V by 6 bases and J by 0 bases, and 7 bases separated the two germline ends. This CDR3 has 13 amino acids. Looked up from germline, CDR1 is SNHLY and CDR2 is FYNNEI.

This sequence joins TRBV4-1 and TRBJ1-2; 10 bases are shared with TRBD1. V gave up 3 bases and J gave up 7 bases; unmatched junction bases: 8. The CDR3 contains 15 residues. Germline CDR1 MGHRA, CDR2 YSYEKL. Here the CDR3 reads CASSHRTGGYSGYTF. CDR3 bases: TGCGCCAGCAGCCATCGGACAGGGGGTTACTCTGGCTACACCTTC.

As for this clone: Different DNA sequences within this sample yield the same CDR3. The chain joins TRBV18 to TRBJ2-3; D ambiguous. Germline CDR1 reads KGHSH; CDR2 reads LQKENI. Between the trimmed V and J ends, which lost 4 bases and 1 base, there was a span of 6 bases. The CDR3 contains 13 residues. The DNA for the CDR3 is TGTGCCAGCTCACTGGCTGGCACAGATACGCAGTATTTT. It specifies CASSLAGTDTQYF.

This rearrangement joins TRBV7-2 to TRBJ2-5; 12 nucleotides match TRBD2. The V gene end was trimmed by 2 bases and the J gene end by 4 bases; junction bases not matched to a gene: 8. Germline V lookup: CDR1 SGHTA, CDR2 FQGNSA. The CDR3 length is 17 residues. CDR3 loop: CASSLLAGGPRGETQYF. CDR3 nucleotide sequence: TGTGCCAGCAGCTTACTAGCGGGAGGGCCAAGAGGAGAGACCCAGTACTTC.

This clone has only one observation. The chain uses TRBV30 and TRBJ1-5; D not resolved. CDR3 length: 13 residues. The germline V gene encodes CDR1 GTSNPN and CDR2 SVGIG (reference sequence). The V and J ends lost 5 bases and 4 bases respectively, with 12 bases between them. The CDR3 region has the DNA TGTGCCTGGGAGGCCTCTTCGAATCAGCCCCAGCATTTT. As protein: CAWEASSNQPQHF.

This clone has a single count. V gene TRBV2 combines with J gene TRBJ2-1, with no clear D. The CDR3 loop spans 12 amino acids. CDR1 is SNHLY and CDR2 is FYNNEI in the germline V gene. V was clipped by 6 bases and J by 5 bases, with 8 bases between them. The CDR3 sequence: CASRTNDNEQFF. Here the CDR3 DNA reads TGTGCCAGCAGAACTAACGACAATGAGCAGTTCTTC.

The sample holds one count of this clone. The J gene is TRBJ2-7, the V gene TRBV28, with 8 bases that match TRBD1. After removal of 2 bases from V and 5 bases from J, the junction contained 8 bases not matched to a gene. CDR1 is MDHEN and CDR2 is SYDVKM in the germline V gene. This CDR3 is built from 15 residues. CDR3 in DNA: TGTGCCAGCAGTTTAACTGACAGGGGTAGGGACGAGCAGTACTTC. This translates into CASSLTDRGRDEQYF.